This entry describes one T cell receptor beta chain. Generated by immunoSEQ multiplex PCR, the TCRdb table keeps only in-frame clones and is missing some. The sample shows a few hundred thousand clones, about four fifths of them seen only once. The data belong to a study of blood T cell repertoires in COVID-19. Study as a whole: Some COVID-19 samples were acute and others convalescent; all came from the United States, Italy and Spain.

Germline V gene sequence: CDR1 MNHEY, CDR2 SVGEGT. V was pared by 4 bases and J by 9 bases, with 15 bases between. The CDR3 has 14 residues. The sequenced material came from PBMCs or T cells enriched from blood (not recorded which). This clonotype was obtained from a woman aged 50 to 60 who had recovered from COVID-19. V gene TRBV6-2 or TRBV6-3 combines with J gene TRBJ2-2; tentatively, D is TRBD2 (5 bases). The CDR3 nucleotides are TGTGCCAGCAGTTCCCCCGGGGAGCGCTGGGAGCTGTTTTTT. Translated, it gives CASSSPGERWELFF.